These 2 T cell receptor beta chains were all obtained from the same sample, sequenced in a study of shared clonotypes between healthy human individuals. Repertoires were generated with immunoSEQ multiplex PCR, while TCRdb's copy carries only in-frame clones and drops some. The sample comprises about 2.5 million clones, 92% of which are singletons, and 0.37% rests with the top ten. Sequencing input: naive CD4+ T cells from PBMCs. Specified subset: CD45RA+ positively selected. Source of these receptors: a man aged 18-30 years in good health. Some clones in this sample may be carry-over from other donors' samples.

The V gene is TRBV27, the J gene TRBJ1-1, with 8 bases identical to TRBD1. V lost 5 bases to trimming and J lost 6 bases; unmatched junction nucleotides: 11. This CDR3 contains 15 residues. Germline V CDR1 and CDR2: MNHEY, SMNVEV (reference sequence). CDR3 sequence reads: CASSLRQGRIAEAFF. CDR3 nucleotide sequence: TGTGCCAGCAGTCTCCGACAGGGGAGGATCGCTGAAGCTTTCTTT.

The CDR3 DNA follows: TGTGCCAGCAGGGTTGAGGTTGGCACTGGAAACACCATATATTTT. It codes for CASRVEVGTGNTIYF. The gene calls are TRBV2 and TRBJ1-3; D is unresolved. Germline assignment: CDR1 SNHLY and CDR2 FYNNEI. V lost 6 bases, J lost 2 bases, and 14 bases lay in between. The CDR3 contains 15 residues.